This T cell receptor beta chain comes out of a study of shared clonotypes between healthy human individuals. On this clone itself: The antigen remains unidentified.

None of the donors, who were healthy HIV-negative adults, had recently had acute infections or vaccinations. The donors, all of them Caucasian adults, lived in Nashville, Tennessee. There are 16 residues in the CDR3. Trimming took 0 bases from V and 3 from J, leaving 12 bases between them. Per germline, CDR1 MNHNY and CDR2 SVGAGI (reference sequence). Assay used: immunoSEQ multiplex PCR; TCRdb lists only in-frame clones, some missing. The sample has 2 million to 3 million clones; roughly 93% are singletons. General study findings and limits: The donor pool, a small one, limited the genetic and exposure-history diversity represented. What naive subsets generally showed was a larger estimated richness than memory subsets showed.

The specimen sequenced was naive CD4+ T cells from PBMCs. This sample's subset: CD45RA+ positively selected. The rearrangement links TRBV6-6 to TRBJ1-5; a possible D gene is TRBD1 (6 bases). The clonotype comes from a man between 18 and 29 years old in good health. Some clones in this sample may be carry-over from other donors' samples. The CDR3 DNA reads as TGTGCCAGCAGTTACTCGCGAACAGGGCACAATCAGCCCCAGCATTTT. This translates into CASSYSRTGHNQPQHF.